The 11 T cell receptor beta chains reported below all come from one sample, sequenced in a study of STAT5B mutations in CD4+ large granular lymphocyte leukemia. Produced via immunoSEQ multiplex PCR; TCRdb's table is partial and in-frame only. Among about 38,000 clones, over 75% were seen once, and the ten largest hold roughly 1.2%. Source material: CD4+ T cells from blood buffy coats. These receptors originate from a human donor in good health.

The chain links TRBV5-6 to TRBJ1-2, with D possibly TRBD1 on 6 matching bases. Trimming cost V 5 bases and J 12 bases, with 17 bases left between them. The CDR3 spans 12 residues. The germline V gene has CDR1 SGHDT and CDR2 YYEEEE. The CDR3, as DNA: TGTGCCAGCAGGGGGACCGAAGGGGGAGACACCTTC. It is translated as CASRGTEGGDTF.

This clone occurred a few times. J is TRBJ2-5 and V is TRBV7-2; 7 bases are a match to TRBD1. The trim removed 3 bases at V and 2 bases at J, leaving 12 bases unmatched. The length of the CDR3 is 17 residues. The germline V gene has CDR1 SGHTA and CDR2 FQGNSA. CDR3 DNA: TGTGCCAGCAGCTTTAGGTTACAGGGGCGAGGGCAAGAGACCCAGTACTTC. As protein: CASSFRLQGRGQETQYF. The whole variable domain, remainder taken from reference TRBV7-2 and TRBJ2-5, is GAGVSQSPSNKVTEKGKDVELRCDPISGHTALYWYRQSLGQGLEFLIYFQGNSAPDKSGLPSDRFSAERTGGSVSTLTIQRTQQEDSAVYLCASSFRLQGRGQETQYFGPGTRLLVL.

This clone was seen just once. The V gene is TRBV11-2, the J gene TRBJ1-1; D gene ambiguous. Trimming shortened V by 2 bases and J by 3 bases, and 7 bases separated the two germline ends. Germline-derived CDR1 and CDR2 are SGHAT and FQNNGV. This CDR3 has 13 residues. The CDR3 sequence is CASSLLGDTEAFF. In DNA form, the CDR3 reads TGTGCCAGCAGCTTACTCGGGGACACTGAAGCTTTCTTT.

The DNA for the CDR3 is TGTGCCAGCAGCCCTTCTGTAGCCAACAATGAGCAGTTCTTC. Its protein is CASSPSVANNEQFF. This rearrangement joins TRBV9 to TRBJ2-1; D is unclear. Germline V gene sequence: CDR1 SGDLS, CDR2 YYNGEE. The CDR3 runs to 14 residues. Between the trimmed V and J ends, which lost 4 bases and 5 bases, there was a span of 13 bases.

The rearrangement uses TRBV5-1 and TRBJ1-3; TRBD1 is a possible D gene (6 bases). CDR3 length: 14 residues. CDR1 SGHRS and CDR2 YFSETQ come from the germline V gene. Trimming left V 0 bases short and J 2 bases short, with 6 bases between. In nucleotides, the CDR3 is TGCGCCAGCAGCTTGGCAGGGGCTGGAAACACCATATATTTT. Translated, it gives CASSLAGAGNTIYF. Using reference TRBV5-1 and TRBJ1-3 for the parts outside the CDR3, the full variable domain is KAGVTQTPRYLIKTRGQQVTLSCSPISGHRSVSWYQQTPGQGLQFLFEYFSETQRNKGNFPGRFSGRQFSNSRSEMNVSTLELGDSALYLCASSLAGAGNTIYFGEGSWLTVV.

The chain combines TRBV18 with TRBJ2-5; 7 bases are shared with TRBD1. CDR1 is KGHSH and CDR2 is LQKENI in the germline V gene. The CDR3 is 13 residues long. V shed 2 bases and J 3 bases; nucleotides not matched to a gene: 0. The DNA of the CDR3 is TGTGCCAGCTCACCAGGGACAGAAGAGACCCAGTACTTC. Translation gives CASSPGTEETQYF. Supplemented by reference TRBV18 and TRBJ2-5, the full variable domain reads NAGVMQNPRHLVRRRGQEARLRCSPMKGHSHVYWYRQLPEEGLKFMVYLQKENIIDESGMPKERFSAEFPKEGPSILRIQQVVRGDSAAYFCASSPGTEETQYFGPGTRLLVL.

The V gene is TRBV5-1, the J gene TRBJ1-4; no clear D gene. The CDR3 is 14 amino acids. Trimming stripped 0 bases from V and 7 bases from J, with 10 bases between. Germline lookup yields CDR1 SGHRS and CDR2 YFSETQ. Here the CDR3 reads CASSLGTEPEKLFF. CDR3 DNA: TGCGCCAGCAGCTTGGGTACGGAACCTGAAAAACTGTTTTTT.

The rearrangement joins TRBV29-1 to TRBJ1-1; 8 nucleotides align to TRBD1. The germline V gene encodes CDR1 SQVTM and CDR2 ANQGSEA. The V gene end was trimmed by 8 bases and the J gene end by 1 base; junction bases not matched to a gene: 6. This CDR3 has 13 residues. As DNA, the CDR3 is TGCAGCACCATCGGACAGGGGAACACTGAAGCTTTCTTT. Protein: CSTIGQGNTEAFF.

The chain joins TRBV5-1 to TRBJ2-5; TRBD2 is a possible D gene (6 bases). Trimming shortened V by 5 bases and J by 5 bases, and 10 bases separated the two germline ends. Germline V gives CDR1 SGHRS, CDR2 YFSETQ. The CDR3 runs 12 residues. The CDR3 nucleotides read TGCGCCAGCAGGGGGGGAGCTGAGACCCAGTACTTC. Translating it yields CASRGGAETQYF.

This chain connects TRBV7-2 to TRBJ2-3; D possibly corresponds to TRBD1 (6 bases). Per germline, CDR1 SGHTA and CDR2 FQGNSA. Trimming stripped 6 bases from V and 1 base from J, with 11 bases between. The CDR3 has 14 amino acids. The CDR3, as DNA: TGTGCCAGCAGGATGGGGGCGGGCACAGATACGCAGTATTTT. Translation gives CASRMGAGTDTQYF.

The genes are TRBV5-5 and TRBJ2-2; 15 bases align to TRBD2. Germline CDR1 SGHKS, CDR2 YYEKEE (reference sequence). There are 18 residues in the CDR3. The trim removed 4 bases at V and 4 bases at J, leaving 8 bases unmatched. DNA of the CDR3: TGTGCCAGCAGCACAGGACTAGCGGGGGGGCCGGGCACCGGGGAGCTGTTTTTT. Translated: CASSTGLAGGPGTGELFF. The full variable domain, rest sourced from reference TRBV5-5 and TRBJ2-2, is DAGVTQSPTHLIKTRGQQVTLRCSPISGHKSVSWYQQVLGQGPQFIFQYYEKEERGRGNFPDRFSARQFPNYSSELNVNALLLGDSALYLCASSTGLAGGPGTGELFFGEGSRLTVL.